This TCR beta chain was identified during a study of cytomegalovirus exposure and HLA in healthy donors. In this sample, this clone turned up a few times. The PCR had 60 Vbeta and 13 Jbeta primers. Here immunoSEQ multiplex PCR was the method, and the copy in TCRdb shows in-frame clones only, minus some. The sample shows approximately 120,000 clones, roughly 80% of them seen only once. The sequence was obtained from a woman aged 50 to 65 in good health and CMV-seronegative. The specimen sequenced was PBMCs.

The CDR3 loop is CASSQDLVLAVATGELFF. The CDR3 coding sequence is TGTGCCAGCAGCCAAGACTTGGTACTAGCGGTAGCCACCGGGGAGCTGTTTTTT. V is TRBV14 and J is TRBJ2-2; 8 positions agree with TRBD2. CDR1 is SGHDN, CDR2 FVKESK, per germline. V shed 0 bases and J 4 bases; nucleotides not matched to a gene: 10. The length of the CDR3 is 18 residues.